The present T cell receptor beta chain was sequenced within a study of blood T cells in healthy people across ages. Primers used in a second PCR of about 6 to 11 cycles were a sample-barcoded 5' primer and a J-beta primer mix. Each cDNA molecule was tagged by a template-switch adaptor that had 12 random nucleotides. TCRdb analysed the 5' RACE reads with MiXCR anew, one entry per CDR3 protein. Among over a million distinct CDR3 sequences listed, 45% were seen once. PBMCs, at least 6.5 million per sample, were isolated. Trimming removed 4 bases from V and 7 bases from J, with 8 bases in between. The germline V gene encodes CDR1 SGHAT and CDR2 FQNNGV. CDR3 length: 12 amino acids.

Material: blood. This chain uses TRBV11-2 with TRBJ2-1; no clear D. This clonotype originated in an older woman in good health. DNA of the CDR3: TGTGCCAGCAGCTCGAATACTAATGAGCAGTTCTTC. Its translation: CASSSNTNEQFF.